This T cell receptor beta chain comes out of a study of T cells expressing NK-cell markers. Study context: Repertoires of TCR beta were obtained from T cells sorted as CD3+CD56+NKG2C+, CD3+CD56+NKG2C- and CD3+CD56-NKG2C+.

General observations from the study: Specificity for HCMV among expanded NKG2C+ T cell clones was not established. In 6 or 7 donors, dominant NKG2C+ clonotypes were about 1.0-8% of CD8+ T cells.

About this clonotype: Its antigen is undetermined.

Libraries used 5'RACE template switching adding universal primer site and UMIs. TCRdb reprocessed the 5' RACE reads and keeps a single row for each CDR3 protein, giving no DNA. This specimen shows hundreds of thousands of distinct CDR3 sequences; the ten leading clones hold 4% to 4.5%. Germline-derived CDR1 and CDR2 are MNHEY and SVGEGT. CDR3 size: 15 residues. V usage is TRBV6-2 or TRBV6-3 and J usage is TRBJ1-1; TCRdb selects TRBD1, and the lack of DNA leaves this call unchecked. The receptor was derived from a woman aged 18-70 years in good health. Source material: blood T cells: a sorted CD56 or NKG2C T cell subset, CD4+ or CD8+ T cells, or bulk PBMC T cells (not recorded which). CDR3 region: CASSYSAGGIAEAFF.